This TCR beta chain derives from a study of human T cells and chemical hapten exposure. Study-level information: Throughout a study of approximately 25 weeks, patients underwent weekly scalp administration of diphenylcyclopropenone doses.

Study results and caveats: The donor cohort had alopecia, so its immune response may not match that of healthy people.

TCRdb re-called the RACE reads with MiXCR, one entry per CDR3 protein. Among approximately 110,000 distinct CDR3 sequences listed, 8% to 13% were seen once. This sample's time point: patch test 1, 2 weeks after DPC sensitization. Sample treatment: therapeutic diphenylcyclopropenone sensitization with weekly scalp DPC. V lost 0 bases and J 4 bases, leaving 15 bases between the germline ends. In germline, CDR1 is DFQATT, CDR2 SNEGSKA (reference sequence). This CDR3 is 15 amino acids long. Many counts were recorded for this clonotype. Its antigen is not known. The receptor was derived from a woman in her 40s with alopecia areata. Some clones in this sample may be carry-over from other donors' samples. The sequencing used whole blood, collected in connection with sensitization to the hapten diphenylcyclopropenone (DPC). The chain is built from TRBV20-1 and TRBJ1-1; D remains unclear. The CDR3 reads CSARDLMAPTTEAFF. DNA for the CDR3: TGCAGTGCTAGAGATTTGATGGCACCTACCACTGAAGCTTTCTTT.